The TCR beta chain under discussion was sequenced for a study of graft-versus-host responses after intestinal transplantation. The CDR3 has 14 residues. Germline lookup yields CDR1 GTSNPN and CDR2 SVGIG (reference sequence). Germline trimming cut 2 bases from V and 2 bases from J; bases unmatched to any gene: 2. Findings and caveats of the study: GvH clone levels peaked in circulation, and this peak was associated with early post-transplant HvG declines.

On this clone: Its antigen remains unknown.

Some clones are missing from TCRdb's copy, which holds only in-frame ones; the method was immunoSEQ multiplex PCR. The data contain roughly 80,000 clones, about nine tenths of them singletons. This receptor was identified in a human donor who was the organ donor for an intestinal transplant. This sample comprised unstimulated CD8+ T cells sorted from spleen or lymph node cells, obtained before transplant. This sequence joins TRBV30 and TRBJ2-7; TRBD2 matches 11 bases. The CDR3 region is CAWSLLAGAYEQYF. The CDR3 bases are TGTGCCTGGAGTTTACTAGCGGGGGCCTACGAGCAGTACTTC.